The 22 T cell receptor beta chains below come from one sample, sequenced in a study of T cell clonality in common variable immunodeficiency. Study findings and constraints: Fewer deletions and N-nucleotide insertions were reportedly seen in common variable immunodeficiency TCR beta sequences.

These receptors have no identified antigens. Assay: immunoSEQ multiplex PCR; the TCRdb copy retains only in-frame clones and omits some. The specimen has just over 25,000 clones, none found just once. Sequencing used peripheral blood mononuclear cells. These receptors were taken from a human donor with common variable immunodeficiency.

This clone was detected many times. The CDR3 region is CASSPLSQETQYF. CDR3 DNA, as far as it was read: TGTGCCAGCTCACCACTATCCCAAGAGACC. The rearrangement links TRBV18 to TRBJ2-5, with unresolved D. The observed sequence ends 3 residues before the CDR3 terminus, with the missing tail filled in from the germline J gene. Trimming shortened V by 1 base and J by 1 base, and 4 bases separated the two germline ends. The V gene's germline CDR1 is KGHSH and CDR2 LQKENI. This CDR3 contains 13 residues.

This clone has a count of ten or more. The read ends 3 residues before the CDR3 terminus; that terminus is restored from the germline J gene. The chain couples TRBV18 to TRBJ2-3, with D maybe TRBD1 (5 bases). Trimming removed 3 bases from V and 2 bases from J, with 12 bases in between. Germline CDR1 reads KGHSH; CDR2 reads LQKENI. The CDR3 consists of 15 residues. The CDR3 region is CASSPAGFVTDTQYF. Incomplete CDR3 DNA: TGTGCCAGCTCACCCGCAGGGTTTGTCACAGATACG.

Many counts were recorded for this clone. Read sequence stops 3 residues before the CDR3 end, and the germline J gene provides the missing end. This CDR3 is also generated by other DNA sequences in the sample. The chain combines TRBV29-1 with TRBJ2-3; 11 bases align to TRBD2. This CDR3 region has 14 residues. Germline V gene lookup returns CDR1 SQVTM and CDR2 ANQGSEA. V lost 4 bases to trimming and J lost 0 bases; unmatched junction nucleotides: 0. The CDR3 protein is CSVGTSGSTDTQYF. The CDR3 DNA, read in part, is TGCAGCGTTGGGACTAGCGGGAGCACAGATACG.

Judged by abundance, this clone is medium-sized. The sequenced fragment ends 3 residues before the CDR3 boundary, so the rest is inferred from the germline J gene. The rearrangement uses TRBV15 and TRBJ2-5, with D unclear. V lost 3 bases, J lost 2 bases, and 16 bases lay in between. Germline CDR1 LNHNV, CDR2 YYDKDF (reference sequence). The CDR3 is 16 residues long. CDR3 loop: CATSSIGGTKQETQYF. The CDR3 DNA, read in part, is TGTGCCACCAGCAGCATCGGCGGAACCAAACAAGAGACC.

This clone has ten or more counts. The read terminates 3 residues before the CDR3 end, so the remaining end is supplied by the germline J gene. The rearrangement uses TRBV6-2 or TRBV6-3 and TRBJ1-1; D might be TRBD1 (6 bases). V was trimmed by 7 bases and J by 4 bases, leaving 16 bases between them. The CDR3 is made up of 14 amino acids. CDR1 and CDR2 from the germline V gene are MNHEY and SVGEGT. The sequenced CDR3 bases are TGTGCCAGCAATGACAACAGGGAGACCACTGAA. This codes for CASNDNRETTE. The CDR3 reads in full as CASNDNRETTEAFF.

The table lists this clone with many counts. At one boundary the junction diverges from the germline segment, which might be a read error. The read stops 3 residues short of the end of the CDR3; the missing end is completed from the germline J gene. The V gene is TRBV4-2, the J gene TRBJ2-3, with D hard to call. The CDR3 loop spans 15 amino acids. Germline assignment: CDR1 LGHNA and CDR2 YNFKEQ. Incomplete CDR3 DNA: TGCGCCAGCAGCCGTCACTACCGGAGCACAGATACG. Its protein product is CASSRHYRSTDT. The complete CDR3 protein is CASSRHYRSTDTQYF.

This clone was counted many times. The read stops 3 residues short of the end of the CDR3; the missing end is completed from the germline J gene. This chain connects TRBV7-2 to TRBJ2-3; perhaps TRBD2 as D (6 bases). Germline loops: CDR1 SGHTA, CDR2 FQGNSA. CDR3 length: 13 residues. CDR3 loop: CASGQHTGTAQYF. CDR3 bases read: TGTGCCAGCGGACAACACACCGGGACTGCG. Together with reference TRBV7-2 and TRBJ2-3, the CDR3 gives the full variable domain: GAGVSQSPSNKVTEKGKDVELRCDPISGHTALYWYRQSLGQGLEFLIYFQGNSAPDKSGLPSDRFSAERTGGSVSTLTIQRTQQEDSAVYLCASGQHTGTAQYFGPGTRLTVL.

This clone has a handful of counts. With the read ending 3 residues before the CDR3 end, the germline J gene is used to fill in that end. The chain combines TRBV30 with TRBJ1-2; possibly TRBD1 for D (5 bases). The CDR3 covers 15 residues. The V and J ends lost 0 bases and 7 bases respectively, with 18 bases between them. CDR1 and CDR2 (germline): GTSNPN, SVGIG (reference sequence). CDR3 bases read: TGTGCCTGGAGTGTACCTCACAGGTTCGGAAGTGGC. Its protein product is CAWSVPHRFGSG. The whole CDR3 protein reads CAWSVPHRFGSGYTF.

The table lists this clone with many counts. The observed sequence ends 3 residues before the CDR3 terminus, with the missing tail filled in from the germline J gene. This rearrangement joins TRBV7-8 to TRBJ2-3; possible D gene TRBD2, 5 bases. CDR1 SGHVS and CDR2 FQNEAQ come from the germline V gene. This CDR3 has 13 amino acids. The V end lost 0 bases, the J end lost 6 bases, and 7 bases lay between the germline ends. CDR3 bases read: TGTGCCAGCAGCTTAGCGTCGGGGGATACG. Residues: CASSLASGDT. In full, the CDR3 is CASSLASGDTQYF.

Note on this clone: The observed sequence ends 3 residues before the CDR3 terminus, with the missing tail filled in from the germline J gene. The rearrangement links TRBV20-1 to TRBJ2-1; D not resolved. This CDR3 is 15 amino acids long. In germline, CDR1 is DFQATT, CDR2 SNEGSKA (reference sequence). Trimming removed 0 bases at V and 0 bases at J, with 9 bases between. Here the CDR3 reads CSARDPSDSYNEQFF. The DNA read from the CDR3 is TGCAGTGCTAGAGATCCCAGCGACTCCTACAATGAG.

This clone was picked up many times. The missing CDR3 end, 3 residues past where the read stops, is filled in from the germline J gene. The chain links TRBV4-1 to TRBJ2-7; D gene ambiguous. Deletions cut 1 base from V and 2 bases from J, with 12 bases between. This CDR3 region has 15 residues. The germline gives CDR1 MGHRA, CDR2 YSYEKL. CDR3 bases read: TGCGCCAGCAGCCAAGGCCCCCAGGATACCTACGAG. Translating it yields CASSQGPQDTYE. The full-length CDR3 reads as CASSQGPQDTYEQYF.

The CDR3 is CASTSLLGGDQPQHF. The DNA read from the CDR3 is TGTGCCAGCACCTCTCTCCTGGGGGGGGATCAGCCC. The rearrangement links TRBV7-6 to TRBJ1-5, with D possibly being TRBD1 (5 bases). The CDR3 goes on 3 residues after the read ends, and that part is filled in from the germline J gene. V was pared by 7 bases and J by 5 bases, with 18 bases between. The CDR3 is 15 amino acids. CDR1 is SGHVS and CDR2 is FNYEAQ in the germline V gene.

This clone appeared a few times. The sequence runs out 3 residues before the end of the CDR3; the remainder is reconstructed from the germline J gene. The chain links TRBV18 to TRBJ1-6; D might be TRBD1 (6 bases). V was trimmed by 0 bases and J by 0 bases, leaving 12 bases between them. Germline V CDR1 and CDR2: KGHSH, LQKENI. CDR3 length: 18 residues. The CDR3 sequence: CASSPPRAQGSYNSPLHF. The CDR3 bases that were read are TGTGCCAGCTCACCACCTAGGGCACAGGGCTCCTATAATTCACCC.

This clone has a handful of counts. The part of the CDR3 DNA that was read is TGCGCCAGCAGCCGGGACTCATACAATGAG. This codes for CASSRDSYNE. The whole CDR3 region reads CASSRDSYNEQFF. The V call is TRBV5-1, the J call TRBJ2-1, with a weak D call TRBD2 (6 bases). The read terminates 3 residues ahead of where the CDR3 ends, so the germline J gene completes it. V lost 4 bases and J 4 bases, leaving 9 bases between the germline ends. The V gene's germline CDR1 is SGHRS and CDR2 YFSETQ. This CDR3 has 13 residues.

This clone was seen at least ten times. The read is 3 residues too short to cover the CDR3 end, so that end is filled in from the germline J gene. J is TRBJ2-7 and V is TRBV6-1; 7 bases are shared with TRBD1. CDR3 length equals 13 residues. V lost 3 bases to trimming and J lost 6 bases; unmatched junction nucleotides: 5. Germline CDR1 MNHNS, CDR2 SASEGT. The sequenced part of the CDR3 DNA is TGTGCCAGCAGTGAGGAAAGGGGGCGCGAG. Translating gives CASSEERGRE. The full CDR3 is CASSEERGREQYF.

This clone was counted many times. Partial CDR3 DNA: TGTGCCAGCTCACCACCAGGGCCCTATGGC. It yields the protein CASSPPGPYG. The complete CDR3 reads CASSPPGPYGYTF. This chain joins TRBV18 and TRBJ1-2, with D unresolved. The read terminates 3 residues ahead of where the CDR3 ends, so the germline J gene completes it. Deletions cut 0 bases from V and 4 bases from J, with 6 bases between. The germline V gene encodes CDR1 KGHSH and CDR2 LQKENI. The CDR3 loop spans 13 amino acids. The full variable domain, completed using reference TRBV18 and TRBJ1-2, is NAGVMQNPRHLVRRRGQEARLRCSPMKGHSHVYWYRQLPEEGLKFMVYLQKENIIDESGMPKERFSAEFPKEGPSILRIQQVVRGDSAAYFCASSPPGPYGYTFGSGTRLTVV.

This clone was observed at least ten times. The read stops 3 residues short of the end of the CDR3; the missing end is completed from the germline J gene. The rearrangement uses TRBV7-2 and TRBJ1-2; 7 nucleotides align to TRBD1. This CDR3 contains 15 residues. With 8 bases clipped from V and 7 bases from J, the junction kept 16 bases outside the gene matches. Per germline, CDR1 SGHTA and CDR2 FQGNSA. The CDR3 bases that were read are TGTGCCAGCGGGCCGACAGGGCCGGTTTCGGGTGGC. Translating it yields CASGPTGPVSGG. The whole CDR3 protein is CASGPTGPVSGGYTF. The variable domain in full, with the rest retrieved from reference TRBV7-2 and TRBJ1-2, is GAGVSQSPSNKVTEKGKDVELRCDPISGHTALYWYRQSLGQGLEFLIYFQGNSAPDKSGLPSDRFSAERTGGSVSTLTIQRTQQEDSAVYLCASGPTGPVSGGYTFGSGTRLTVV.

Concerning this clone: The observed sequence ends 3 residues before the CDR3 terminus, with the missing tail filled in from the germline J gene. The chain is built from TRBV7-2 and TRBJ1-5; D is ambiguous. Germline V gene data show CDR1 as SGHTA and CDR2 as FQGNSA. The CDR3 sequence is 15 residues long. V gave up 5 bases and J gave up 0 bases, with 11 bases separating them. Incomplete CDR3 DNA: TGTGCCAGCAGCCTGACGGGGAGTAGCAATCAGCCC. This codes for CASSLTGSSNQP. The whole CDR3 region reads CASSLTGSSNQPQHF.

This clone was observed many times. The DNA ends 3 residues before the CDR3 does, and the rest of the CDR3 is filled in from the germline J gene. The rearrangement joins TRBV2 to TRBJ1-5; D might be TRBD1 (5 bases). This CDR3 has 13 amino acids. The germline V and J ends were trimmed by 2 bases and 7 bases, with 9 bases remaining between them. CDR1 is SNHLY and CDR2 is FYNNEI in the germline V gene. The covered CDR3 bases are TGTGCCAGCAGTGAACGGGGGGAACAGCCC. This sequence encodes CASSERGEQP. The complete CDR3 reads CASSERGEQPQHF.

Many counts were recorded for this clone. This same CDR3 is encoded by further DNA sequences in the sample. CDR3: CASSIGAGETQYF. The sequenced CDR3 bases are TGTGCCAGTAGTATAGGTGCGGGGGAGACC. The genes are TRBV19 and TRBJ2-5, with D possibly being TRBD2 (6 bases). The read terminates 3 residues before the CDR3 end, so the remaining end is supplied by the germline J gene. V lost 1 base, J lost 5 bases, and 8 bases lay in between. CDR3 length equals 13 residues. CDR1 LNHDA and CDR2 SQIVND come from the germline V gene (reference sequence).

Many counts were recorded for this clone. CDR3: CASRLGGNTEAFF. CDR3 DNA, as far as it was read: TGTGCCAGCAGGTTGGGGGGAAACACTGAA. The J gene is TRBJ1-1, the V gene TRBV12-3 or TRBV12-4; TRBD1 might be the D (5 bases). Read data end 3 residues before the CDR3 end; the end is taken from the germline J gene. V was clipped by 6 bases and J by 2 bases, with 10 bases between them. The CDR3 has 13 residues.

This clone has ten or more counts. The read comes to an end 3 residues before the CDR3 does, leaving the germline J gene to fill in the end. V gene TRBV5-1 combines with J gene TRBJ2-7; TRBD2 is a possible D gene (5 bases). Germline V gene data show CDR1 as SGHRS and CDR2 as YFSETQ. This CDR3 contains 15 residues. V was pared by 3 bases and J by 5 bases, with 18 bases between. CDR3 residues: CASSSSMAGENEQYF. The CDR3 bases that were read are TGCGCCAGCAGCTCATCTATGGCCGGGGAAAACGAG.